A selection of T cell receptor beta chains follows, all from one sample in a study of identifying expanded T cells in peripheral blood. Method: immunoSEQ multiplex PCR; TCRdb's copy keeps in-frame clones and lacks some. Among roughly 78,000 clones, 90% were seen once, and the ten largest hold 3% to 3.5%. Sequencing input: blood. Receptors originate from a person aged 18-70 years in good health. Both conserved end residues are part of each CDR3. D genes are given only for firm matches. Size tells how often a clone was seen (once, few, many) or the class of an expanded clone, and some rows leave it out.

NA	16	NA	TRBV19	TRBJ1-2	CASSIRGGGGFSGYTF	TGTGCCAGTAGTATTCGGGGGGGCGGCGGTTTTAGTGGCTACACCTTC
NA	16	NA	TRBV2	TRBJ1-4	CASSEYQVEGYEKLFF	TGTGCCAGCAGTGAATACCAGGTGGAGGGATATGAAAAACTGTTTTTT
NA	17	TRBD1	TRBV29-1	TRBJ2-3	CSVAAAGQGKLTDTQYF	TGCAGCGTTGCCGCAGCGGGACAGGGGAAGTTGACAGATACGCAGTATTTT
NA	12	NA	TRBV6-5	TRBJ1-2	CASTKGIWGYTF	TGTGCCAGCACCAAAGGGATTTGGGGCTACACCTTC
NA	14	TRBD2	TRBV7-2	TRBJ2-1	CASSLISGMYEQFF	TGTGCCAGCAGCTTAATTAGCGGGATGTATGAGCAGTTCTTC
NA	17	TRBD2	TRBV18	TRBJ2-1	CASSPTTSGGTHNEQFF	TGTGCCAGCTCACCAACAACTAGCGGGGGGACTCACAATGAGCAGTTCTTC
NA	16	TRBD1	TRBV28	TRBJ1-2	CASSSPRGGQTLGYTF	TGTGCCAGCAGTTCACCCCGCGGGGGACAGACGCTAGGCTACACCTTC
NA	14	TRBD1	TRBV6-5	TRBJ1-2	CASSAGQGGLGYTF	TGTGCCAGCAGTGCCGGACAGGGTGGGCTTGGCTACACCTTC
NA	13	NA	TRBV27	TRBJ2-1	CASSPRSYNEQFF	TGTGCCAGCAGTCCCCGCTCCTACAATGAGCAGTTCTTC
NA	12	NA	TRBV6-1	TRBJ1-4	CASSARQLQLFF	TGTGCCAGCAGTGCCCGACAGTTGCAACTGTTTTTT
NA	15	NA	TRBV25-1	TRBJ2-3	CASSGMLGGTDTQYF	TGTGCCAGCAGTGGTATGCTTGGTGGCACAGATACGCAGTATTTT
NA	15	NA	TRBV18	TRBJ2-1	CASSLLTSLTGEQFF	TGTGCCAGCTCACTGCTGACTAGTCTTACCGGTGAGCAGTTCTTC
NA	16	TRBD1	TRBV19	TRBJ2-5	CASSDRGQGAGETQYF	TGTGCCAGTAGCGATCGCGGACAGGGGGCGGGTGAGACCCAGTACTTC
NA	17	NA	TRBV10-3	TRBJ2-6	CAISEWATASGANVLTF	TGTGCCATCAGTGAGTGGGCGACAGCTTCTGGGGCCAACGTCCTGACTTTC
few	13	TRBD1	TRBV9	TRBJ1-2	CASRLTGTGGYTF	TGTGCCAGCAGACTCACCGGGACAGGAGGCTACACCTTC
NA	15	NA	TRBV9	TRBJ1-1	CASSPSLQVGTEAFF	TGTGCCAGCAGCCCCTCACTTCAAGTGGGCACTGAAGCTTTCTTT
NA	13	NA	TRBV6-6	TRBJ2-1	CASSRASYNEQFF	TGTGCCAGCTCCCGTGCGTCCTACAATGAGCAGTTCTTC
NA	12	TRBD1	TRBV19	TRBJ1-1	CASSTGGPEAFF	TGTGCCAGTAGTACAGGGGGCCCTGAAGCTTTCTTT
NA	17	TRBD2	TRBV11-2	TRBJ2-7	CASSLTTPGTSGSEQYF	TGTGCCAGCAGCCTCACTACGCCGGGGACTAGCGGGAGCGAGCAGTACTTC
NA	18	TRBD2	TRBV5-1	TRBJ2-3	CASSLLAGGSSHTDTQYF	TGCGCCAGCAGCCTGCTAGCGGGGGGGTCCTCGCACACAGATACGCAGTATTTT
NA	16	TRBD1	TRBV2	TRBJ1-2	CASGWDRYSSTYGYTF	TGTGCCAGCGGGTGGGACAGATACTCCTCCACCTATGGCTACACCTTC
NA	15	NA	TRBV28	TRBJ2-7	CASSLSLAYSYEQYF	TGTGCCAGCAGTTTAAGCTTGGCGTACTCCTACGAGCAGTACTTC
NA	15	NA	TRBV18	TRBJ1-3	CASSPPQGRENTIYF	TGTGCCAGCTCACCCCCTCAGGGAAGAGAAAACACCATATATTTT
once	14	NA	TRBV9	TRBJ2-2	CASSVLWNTGELFF	TGTGCCAGCAGCGTACTCTGGAACACCGGGGAGCTGTTTTTT
NA	14	NA	TRBV6-5	TRBJ2-7	CASSYSIPGGEQYF	TGTGCCAGCAGTTACTCGATTCCCGGGGGCGAGCAGTACTTC
NA	15	NA	TRBV4-3	TRBJ2-7	CASSQDSIGSYEQYF	TGCGCCAGCAGCCAAGACTCTATTGGCTCCTACGAGCAGTACTTC
NA	15	NA	TRBV11-2	TRBJ2-5	CASSLGLVNRETQYF	TGTGCCAGCAGCTTAGGGTTGGTCAATAGGGAGACCCAGTACTTC
NA	14	NA	TRBV7-6	TRBJ2-7	CASSRGTRGYEQYF	TGTGCCAGCAGCCGCGGGACAAGGGGGTACGAGCAGTACTTC
few	13	NA	TRBV6-1	TRBJ1-2	CASRGGGDYGYTF	TGTGCCAGCAGGGGGGGAGGGGACTATGGCTACACCTTC
NA	17	TRBD1	TRBV10-3	TRBJ2-5	CAISEGRTGILQETQYF	TGTGCCATCAGTGAGGGTCGGACAGGGATACTACAAGAGACCCAGTACTTC
NA	15	TRBD1	TRBV28	TRBJ2-7	CASSAPGTGYYEQYF	TGTGCCAGCAGTGCTCCCGGGACAGGTTATTACGAGCAGTACTTC
NA	14	NA	TRBV28	TRBJ2-3	CASSSPAYTDTQYF	TGTGCCAGCAGTTCCCCAGCATACACAGATACGCAGTATTTT
NA	15	NA	TRBV25-1	TRBJ2-1	CASSAGTVSYNEQFF	TGTGCCAGCAGTGCCGGGACGGTCTCCTACAATGAGCAGTTCTTC
NA	14	TRBD1	TRBV18	TRBJ2-7	CASSPRDRVAEQYF	TGTGCCAGCTCACCACGGGACAGGGTGGCGGAGCAGTACTTC
NA	11	NA	TRBV25-1	TRBJ2-3	CASQAGDTQYF	TGTGCCAGCCAGGCAGGGGATACGCAGTATTTT
NA	11	NA	TRBV6-6	TRBJ2-7	CASSAWGEQYF	TGTGCCAGCAGTGCATGGGGCGAGCAGTACTTC
NA	16	NA	TRBV13	TRBJ2-3	CASSPGRGRGPDTQYF	TGTGCCAGCAGCCCCGGCCGGGGCAGGGGACCAGATACGCAGTATTTT
NA	15	NA	TRBV4-3	TRBJ1-1	CASSLAQGPDTEAFF	TGCGCCAGCAGCCTGGCCCAGGGGCCCGACACTGAAGCTTTCTTT
NA	15	TRBD1	TRBV18	TRBJ2-5	CASSRRQGDQETQYF	TGTGCCAGCTCTCGCCGACAGGGGGACCAAGAGACCCAGTACTTC
NA	17	TRBD2	TRBV19	TRBJ2-7	CASSMDSGGTGEYEQYF	TGTGCCAGTAGTATGGATTCGGGGGGTACCGGGGAGTACGAGCAGTACTTC
NA	17	NA	TRBV10-3	TRBJ2-2	CAISNFVQPPSTGELFF	TGTGCCATCAGCAACTTTGTGCAGCCACCTTCCACCGGGGAGCTGTTTTTT
NA	16	TRBD2	TRBV19	TRBJ2-2	CASSIRTSGSSGELFF	TGTGCCAGTAGTATCCGGACTAGCGGGAGCTCCGGGGAGCTGTTTTTT
NA	13	NA	TRBV2	TRBJ1-3	CASSQGDGNTIYF	TGTGCCAGCAGCCAGGGTGATGGAAACACCATATATTTT
NA	14	NA	TRBV6-6	TRBJ1-4	CASRNREDSEKLFF	TGTGCCAGCAGGAACAGGGAGGATAGTGAAAAACTGTTTTTT
NA	13	NA	TRBV14	TRBJ2-7	CASSPGPGAEQYF	TGTGCCAGCAGCCCTGGCCCCGGCGCCGAGCAGTACTTC
NA	13	NA	TRBV10-3	TRBJ2-5	CALIGKGLETQYF	TGTGCCTTAATTGGTAAGGGATTGGAGACCCAGTACTTC
NA	12	NA	TRBV18	TRBJ1-1	CASSRANTEAFF	TGTGCCAGCTCACGAGCGAACACTGAAGCTTTCTTT